This T cell receptor (beta chain) was recorded in a study of a mutant IDH1 vaccine in newly diagnosed glioma. Study-level information: Radiotherapy, temozolomide, or both had been given previously, and both were given to most.

The table came from immunoSEQ multiplex PCR; TCRdb's copy has only in-frame clones and leaves some out. The data show roughly 25,000 clones, roughly 85% seen once. The time point denotes: week 35, safety follow-up. The investigators gave 300 ug of mutant IDH1 20-mer peptide in each vaccine dose, together with topical imiquimod. The CDR3 runs to 14 residues. Germline V gene sequence: CDR1 SGHVS, CDR2 FNYEAQ. J lost 3 bases, V lost 5 bases, and 5 bases had no gene match. On this clone itself: Its target is not known.

This receptor was identified in a young man with glioma. The chain is built from TRBV7-6 and TRBJ2-3; 7 bases map to TRBD2. Specimen: PBMCs, collected from a glioma patient whose treatment included an IDH1 peptide vaccine. The CDR3: CASSKGRETDTQYF. CDR3 nucleotide sequence: TGTGCCAGCAGCAAGGGGCGGGAGACAGATACGCAGTATTTT.